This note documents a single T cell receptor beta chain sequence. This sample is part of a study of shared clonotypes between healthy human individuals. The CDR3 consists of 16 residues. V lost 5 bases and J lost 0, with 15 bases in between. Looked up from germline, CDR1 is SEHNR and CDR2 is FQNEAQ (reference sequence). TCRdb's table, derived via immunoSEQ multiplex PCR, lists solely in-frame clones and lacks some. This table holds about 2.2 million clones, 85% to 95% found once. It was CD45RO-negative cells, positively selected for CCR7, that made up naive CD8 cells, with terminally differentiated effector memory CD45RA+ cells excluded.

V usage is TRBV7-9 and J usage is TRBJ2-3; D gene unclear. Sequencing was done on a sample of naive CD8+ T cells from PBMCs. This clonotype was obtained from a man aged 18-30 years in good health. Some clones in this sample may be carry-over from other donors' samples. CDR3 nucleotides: TGTGCCAGCAGCGCCGGCGCCCAGGCTAGCACAGATACGCAGTATTTT. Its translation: CASSAGAQASTDTQYF.